Listed here are 26 T cell receptor beta chains from one sample, sequenced in a study of CD8+ T cells in alopecia areata. Treatment: oral pan-JAK inhibitor, 5-10 mg twice daily. RNA, once extracted, was reverse transcribed into cDNA for use as the sequencing template. Assay: immunoSEQ multiplex PCR; the TCRdb copy retains only in-frame clones and omits some. The sample carries more than 150,000 clones, around three fifths recorded once. Material: CD8+ T cells sorted from blood, obtained at week 24, from a patient treated with tofacitinib. These receptors all come from a human donor with alopecia areata.

The chain employs TRBV5-1 and TRBJ2-7; 7 bases fit TRBD1. The CDR3 runs to 15 residues. Germline V gives CDR1 SGHRS, CDR2 YFSETQ. Unmatched junction bases numbered 6, after V lost 1 base and J lost 2 bases. The CDR3 coding sequence is TGCGCCAGCAGCTTGTTTCGGGACAGTCCCTACGAGCAGTACTTC. It encodes CASSLFRDSPYEQYF.

This clone has a handful of counts. The rearrangement joins TRBV7-9 to TRBJ2-5; tentative D call: TRBD1 (6 bases). This CDR3 is 14 amino acids long. The germline V and J ends were trimmed by 5 bases and 6 bases, with 16 bases remaining between them. The V gene's germline CDR1 is SEHNR and CDR2 FQNEAQ (reference sequence). The CDR3 loop reads CASSPNRDGKTQYF. DNA of the CDR3: TGTGCCAGCAGCCCAAACAGGGACGGGAAGACCCAGTACTTC.

The rearrangement links TRBV7-2 to TRBJ2-5; D is perhaps TRBD2 (6 bases). Trimming took 6 bases from V and 2 from J, leaving 16 bases between them. The CDR3 covers 15 residues. Germline V gene sequence: CDR1 SGHTA, CDR2 FQGNSA. CDR3 coding DNA: TGTGCCAGCAGTGTAAGACTAGGCAAACAAGAGACCCAGTACTTC. Its protein is CASSVRLGKQETQYF.

This clone was counted only a few times. This chain connects TRBV13 to TRBJ2-5, with no clear D. The V gene's germline CDR1 is PRHDT and CDR2 FYEKMQ (reference sequence). Trimming shortened V by 4 bases and J by 3 bases, and 6 bases separated the two germline ends. This CDR3 is 12 amino acids long. The CDR3 sequence is CASSSWEETQYF. The CDR3 nucleotides are TGTGCCAGCAGCTCGTGGGAAGAGACCCAGTACTTC.

The CDR3 region has the DNA TGTGCCAGCAGCTTAAGTGGTCAGCCCCAGCATTTT. Its translation is CASSLSGQPQHF. The chain recombines TRBV11-2 with TRBJ1-5; D ambiguous. The CDR3 length is 12 residues. The ends were cut back, 2 bases at V and 6 bases at J, with 5 bases in the middle. Germline CDR1 and CDR2: SGHAT and FQNNGV. Full variable domain (rest looked up from reference TRBV11-2 and TRBJ1-5): EAGVAQSPRYKIIEKRQSVAFWCNPISGHATLYWYQQILGQGPKLLIQFQNNGVVDDSQLPKDRFSAERLKGVDSTLKIQPAKLEDSAVYLCASSLSGQPQHFGDGTRLSIL.

This clone was detected only a few times. The V gene is TRBV5-6, the J gene TRBJ1-1, with TRBD1 identical over 8 bases. Germline CDR1 SGHDT, CDR2 YYEEEE. Germline trimming cut 4 bases from V and 4 bases from J; bases unmatched to any gene: 0. The CDR3 has 12 residues. The CDR3 loop reads CASSTGGTEAFF. For the CDR3, the DNA is TGTGCCAGCAGCACAGGGGGCACTGAAGCTTTCTTT.

The chain carries TRBV6-1 and TRBJ2-7, with D maybe TRBD2 (5 bases). The CDR3 is 15 residues long. Germline V lookup: CDR1 MNHNS, CDR2 SASEGT. Deletions cut 7 bases from V and 0 bases from J, with 16 bases between. CDR3 bases: TGTGCCAGCACCCCTATACGGGATAGCTCCTACGAGCAGTACTTC. Its protein is CASTPIRDSSYEQYF.

The chain uses TRBV10-3 and TRBJ2-3; 7 bases are shared with TRBD2. The CDR3 spans 15 residues. The germline V gene has CDR1 ENHRY and CDR2 SYGVKD. After removal of 10 bases from V and 0 bases from J, the junction contained 10 bases not matched to a gene. The DNA of the CDR3 is TGTGCCACCAGAGACGGGGGGTCTAGCACAGATACGCAGTATTTT. Translation gives CATRDGGSSTDTQYF.

V usage is TRBV5-1 and J usage is TRBJ2-7, with D unclear. In germline, CDR1 is SGHRS, CDR2 YFSETQ. V was trimmed by 0 bases and J by 2 bases, leaving 6 bases between them. CDR3 size: 13 residues. In DNA form, the CDR3 reads TGCGCCAGCAGCTTGGACAAAGCCTACGAGCAGTACTTC. Amino acid sequence: CASSLDKAYEQYF.

CDR3 DNA sequence: TGCAGCGTTGAGGTCCGACCGACGAATAACTATGGCTACACCTTC. The encoded protein is CSVEVRPTNNYGYTF. This chain connects TRBV29-1 to TRBJ1-2; D is unclear. The CDR3 is made up of 15 amino acids. Germline CDR1 SQVTM, CDR2 ANQGSEA. With 3 bases removed from V and 1 base from J, the gap between germline ends came to 15 bases.

The rearrangement joins TRBV30 to TRBJ1-1; D gene unclear. Germline V gene sequence: CDR1 GTSNPN, CDR2 SVGIG (reference sequence). The CDR3 contains 15 residues. Trimming removed 0 bases at V and 1 base at J, with 12 bases between. The CDR3 bases are TGTGCCTGGAGTGTACTAGGACTCAGGAACACTGAAGCTTTCTTT. It yields the protein CAWSVLGLRNTEAFF.

V and J are TRBV4-1 and TRBJ2-7; 9 nucleotides agree with TRBD1. The CDR3 has 16 residues. Germline V CDR1 and CDR2: MGHRA, YSYEKL. V shed 0 bases and J 3 bases; nucleotides not matched to a gene: 6. The CDR3 bases are TGCGCCAGCAGCCAAGACCCAGGGACAGGGATCTACGAGCAGTACTTC. Translation gives CASSQDPGTGIYEQYF.

This clone was picked up a small number of times. J is TRBJ2-1 and V is TRBV2, with 7 bases lining up with TRBD2. The ends lost 6 bases at V and 7 bases at J; junction bases unmatched: 0. The CDR3 sequence is 11 residues long. Germline CDR1 SNHLY, CDR2 FYNNEI. CDR3 bases: TGTGCCAGCAGGGGAGGGAATGAGCAGTTCTTC. Encoded protein: CASRGGNEQFF. The full variable domain, with the rest looked up from reference TRBV2 and TRBJ2-1, is EPEVTQTPSHQVTQMGQEVILRCVPISNHLYFYWYRQILGQKVEFLVSFYNNEISEKSEIFDDQFSVERPDGSNFTLKIRSTKLEDSAMYFCASRGGNEQFFGPGTRLTVL.

V usage is TRBV4-2 and J usage is TRBJ2-7; D remains unclear. Trimming stripped 0 bases from V and 3 bases from J, with 18 bases between. CDR3 length: 17 residues. Germline assignment: CDR1 LGHNA and CDR2 YNFKEQ. DNA of the CDR3: TGTGCCAGCAGCCAAGATTCAGATATGGGGTTAGGCTACGAGCAGTACTTC. Its protein product is CASSQDSDMGLGYEQYF.

The chain couples TRBV7-8 to TRBJ1-2, with D tentatively TRBD1 (6 bases). V lost 4 bases and J 5 bases, leaving 11 bases between the germline ends. The CDR3 is made up of 13 amino acids. Germline values: CDR1 SGHVS, CDR2 FQNEAQ. The CDR3 protein is CASSSTGSYGYTF. The CDR3 nucleotides are TGTGCCAGCAGCTCGACAGGATCTTATGGCTACACCTTC.

The J gene is TRBJ2-7, the V gene TRBV10-3, with D uncertain. Trimming left V 6 bases short and J 6 bases short, with 9 bases between. Germline CDR1 and CDR2: ENHRY and SYGVKD. This CDR3 is 11 amino acids long. The CDR3 sequence: CAISPKSEQYF. The CDR3 bases are TGTGCCATCAGCCCTAAATCCGAGCAGTACTTC.

The V and J genes are TRBV30 and TRBJ1-5; TRBD1 matches at 7 bases. Looked up from germline, CDR1 is GTSNPN and CDR2 is SVGIG (reference sequence). J lost 3 bases, V lost 0 bases, and 5 bases had no gene match. The CDR3 consists of 15 residues. This chain's CDR3 is CAWSVPDRSNQPQHF. The CDR3, as DNA: TGTGCCTGGAGTGTACCGGACAGGTCCAATCAGCCCCAGCATTTT.

The chain recombines TRBV5-1 with TRBJ2-5, with a weak D call TRBD2 (7 bases). In germline, CDR1 is SGHRS, CDR2 YFSETQ. With 0 bases removed from V and 5 bases from J, the gap between germline ends came to 17 bases. CDR3 length equals 16 residues. The CDR3: CASSLAVGGPGETQYF. The CDR3 DNA reads as TGCGCCAGCAGCTTGGCCGTCGGGGGGCCGGGTGAGACCCAGTACTTC.

This sequence joins TRBV7-9 and TRBJ1-1; D is uncertain. Germline CDR1 SEHNR, CDR2 FQNEAQ (reference sequence). The CDR3 sequence is 13 residues long. Between the trimmed V and J ends, which lost 6 bases and 4 bases, there was a span of 12 bases. The CDR3, as DNA: TGTGCCAGCAGACTCCCGGGGTTCACTGAAGCTTTCTTT. Its translation: CASRLPGFTEAFF.

CDR3 sequence (DNA): TGTGCCAGCAGCTTCGGGGGCCAAGAGACCCAGTACTTC. Amino acid sequence: CASSFGGQETQYF. The rearrangement joins TRBV13 to TRBJ2-5, with D possibly matching TRBD2 (6 bases). Trimming took off 3 bases at V and 1 base at J, with 6 bases between the two ends. The CDR3 has 13 amino acids. Germline V lookup: CDR1 PRHDT, CDR2 FYEKMQ (reference sequence).

The rearrangement uses TRBV10-3 and TRBJ2-4; D remains ambiguous. CDR3 length: 15 residues. In germline, CDR1 is ENHRY, CDR2 SYGVKD. Trimming shortened V by 0 bases and J by 2 bases, and 8 bases separated the two germline ends. CDR3 nucleotide sequence: TGTGCCATCAGTGAGTCTCTGGGAACCAAAAACATTCAGTACTTC. Residues: CAISESLGTKNIQYF.

This chain links TRBV27 with TRBJ1-1, with unresolved D. CDR1 is MNHEY and CDR2 is SMNVEV in the germline V gene (reference sequence). V lost 2 bases and J 4 bases, leaving 11 bases between the germline ends. The length of the CDR3 is 14 residues. The DNA for the CDR3 is TGTGCCAGCAGTTTAAGTGTCTTGGCCACTGAAGCTTTCTTT. Amino acid sequence: CASSLSVLATEAFF.

The chain couples TRBV7-2 to TRBJ2-5; 9 nucleotides line up with TRBD2. V gave up 5 bases and J gave up 4 bases; unmatched junction bases: 5. The CDR3 is 14 amino acids. Germline-derived CDR1 and CDR2 are SGHTA and FQGNSA. CDR3 in amino acids: CASSPLAGRETQYF. The CDR3 DNA reads as TGTGCCAGCAGCCCCCTAGCGGGGAGAGAGACCCAGTACTTC.

The CDR3 bases are TGTGCCAGCAGCCCGCGACAGGGGGCCAATCAGCCCCAGCATTTT. Encoded protein: CASSPRQGANQPQHF. The rearrangement links TRBV5-6 to TRBJ1-5; 10 nucleotides line up with TRBD1. With V trimmed by 4 bases and J by 3 bases, 4 bases remained unmatched. This CDR3 comprises 15 residues. The germline gives CDR1 SGHDT, CDR2 YYEEEE.

The chain employs TRBV6-4 and TRBJ2-3; 9 bases align to TRBD1. The germline CDR1 and CDR2 sequences are MRHNA and SNTAGT. CDR3 length: 15 amino acids. The junction had 1 base not matched to a gene; V was cut back by 3 bases and J by 0 bases. The CDR3 sequence is CASSEDRGSTDTQYF. The DNA for the CDR3 is TGTGCCAGCAGTGAGGACAGGGGAAGCACAGATACGCAGTATTTT.

The V call is TRBV7-9, the J call TRBJ2-1, with TRBD1 identical over 9 bases. CDR3 length equals 16 residues. V gave up 2 bases and J gave up 8 bases; unmatched junction bases: 10. Germline CDR1 and CDR2: SEHNR and FQNEAQ (reference sequence). The CDR3 sequence: CASSLQERTGADEQFF. In DNA, the CDR3 is TGTGCCAGCAGCTTACAAGAGCGGACAGGGGCGGATGAGCAGTTCTTC.